The rows below give T cell receptor beta chains drawn from one sample of a study of molecular identifiers for immune sequencing clone quantification. TCRdb used MiXCR to reprocess the PCR reads, holding one entry per CDR3 protein. Of approximately 550,000 distinct CDR3 sequences in the sample, about 20% are singletons; the top ten hold approximately 0.84%. Sequencing was performed on naive CD8+ T cells from blood, with Jurkat cell RNA spiked in. The receptor set was obtained from a human donor in good health. Some libraries in this study had Jurkat cell RNA spiked in. Both conserved end residues are part of each CDR3. The D gene is left open where the match is weak. Rows give clone size only sometimes, using once, few, many, or a class for an expanded clone.

J gene | D gene | V gene | clone size | CDR3 protein | CDR3 DNA
TRBJ1-5 | NA | TRBV27 | NA | CASSLGRPNSNQPQHF | TGTGCCAGCAGTTTAGGCAGACCAAATAGCAATCAGCCCCAGCATTTT
TRBJ2-5 | NA | TRBV27 | NA | CASSTDLQETQYF | TGTGCCAGCAGCACAGATCTCCAAGAGACCCAGTACTTC
TRBJ2-7 | NA | TRBV7-9 | many | CASSLGGKEQYF | TGTGCCAGCAGCTTAGGAGGGAAGGAGCAGTACTTC
TRBJ1-5 | NA | TRBV28 | NA | CASSPRGVDQPQHF | TGTGCCAGCAGTCCCCGCGGGGTGGATCAGCCCCAGCATTTT
TRBJ1-4 | NA | TRBV6-5 | few | CASSYVGGATNEKLFF | TGTGCCAGCAGTTACGTTGGGGGGGCAACTAATGAAAAACTGTTTTTT
TRBJ2-5 | NA | TRBV5-4 | many | CASSLDQQETQYF | TGTGCCAGCAGCTTGGATCAGCAAGAGACCCAGTACTTC
TRBJ2-1 | NA | TRBV20-1 | few | CSARSLISSYNEQFF | TGCAGTGCTAGATCCTTGATAAGCTCCTACAATGAGCAGTTCTTC
TRBJ2-5 | NA | TRBV7-8 | few | CASSLNYSQETQYF | TGTGCCAGCAGCTTAAACTACAGCCAAGAGACCCAGTACTTC
TRBJ2-7 | NA | TRBV19 | many | CASSMVGREQYF | TGTGCCAGTAGTATGGTCGGGCGAGAGCAGTACTTC
TRBJ1-1 | NA | TRBV6-5 | many | CASSYLIQKNTEAFF | TGTGCCAGCAGTTACCTTATTCAGAAGAACACTGAAGCTTTCTTT
TRBJ2-3 | TRBD2 | TRBV7-2 | NA | CASSLLAGGTSTDTQYF | TGTGCCAGCAGCTTACTAGCGGGAGGGACTAGCACAGATACGCAGTATTTT
TRBJ2-5 | NA | TRBV6-5 | NA | CASSYYAGTTKETQYF | TGTGCCAGCAGTTACTATGCCGGGACCACTAAGGAGACCCAGTACTTC
TRBJ2-3 | NA | TRBV27 | few | CASSLLQGPFTDTQYF | TGTGCCAGCAGTTTGCTTCAGGGTCCTTTCACAGATACGCAGTATTTT
TRBJ1-6 | TRBD1 | TRBV20-1 | NA | CSARQTGGGSPPLHF | TGCAGTGCTAGACAGACAGGGGGCGGATCTCCACCCCTCCACTTT
TRBJ1-5 | NA | TRBV7-9 | many | CASSPAGADNQPQHF | TGTGCCAGCAGCCCCGCGGGGGCGGACAATCAGCCCCAGCATTTT
TRBJ2-7 | TRBD1 | TRBV2 | many | CASRGDRAIEQYF | TGTGCCAGCAGAGGGGACAGGGCGATAGAGCAGTACTTC
TRBJ1-2 | NA | TRBV14 | many | CASSLQVSGGYTF | TGTGCCAGCAGCTTACAGGTGTCAGGTGGCTACACCTTC
TRBJ2-5 | NA | TRBV29-1 | NA | CSVEGGLWETQYF | TGCAGCGTTGAGGGGGGGCTTTGGGAGACCCAGTACTTC
TRBJ2-3 | NA | TRBV12-3/TRBV12-4 | few | CASSSPGVGATDTQYF | TGTGCCAGCAGCTCCCCGGGGGTCGGGGCCACAGATACGCAGTATTTT
TRBJ2-7 | NA | TRBV19 | few | CASSPQEGSWGGYEQYF | TGTGCCAGTAGTCCTCAAGAGGGCTCCTGGGGTGGCTACGAGCAGTACTTC
TRBJ2-1 | NA | TRBV7-9 | many | CASSPTGNNEQFF | TGTGCCAGCAGTCCAACCGGGAACAATGAGCAGTTCTTC
TRBJ2-1 | TRBD1 | TRBV4-3 | few | CASSPRTGTEQFF | TGCGCCAGCAGCCCCCGGACAGGGACTGAGCAGTTCTTC
TRBJ2-7 | TRBD1 | TRBV20-1 | NA | CSARDLRDRAWSSYEQYF | TGCAGTGCTAGAGATCTAAGGGACAGGGCGTGGAGCTCCTACGAGCAGTACTTC
TRBJ2-7 | NA | TRBV27 | few | CASSPFNALVDEQYF | TGTGCCAGCAGTCCCTTTAACGCGTTGGTGGACGAGCAGTACTTC
TRBJ2-1 | NA | TRBV7-8 | NA | CASSLVLGYNEQFF | TGTGCCAGCAGCTTAGTCCTGGGCTACAATGAGCAGTTCTTC
TRBJ1-3 | TRBD1 | TRBV7-9 | few | CASSLEQGAGNTIYF | TGTGCCAGCAGCTTAGAACAGGGGGCTGGAAACACCATATATTTT
TRBJ2-1 | TRBD2 | TRBV12-3/TRBV12-4 | many | CASSRISGGNEQFF | TGTGCCAGCAGCCGAATTAGCGGGGGCAATGAGCAGTTCTTC
TRBJ2-7 | NA | TRBV6-5 | NA | CASSYTVGFGDTVREQYF | TGTGCCAGCAGTTACACGGTAGGTTTCGGCGACACAGTGAGGGAGCAGTACTTC
TRBJ1-2 | NA | TRBV30 | many | CAWSYIGRKYGYTF | TGTGCCTGGAGTTATATTGGTAGAAAGTATGGCTACACCTTC
TRBJ2-7 | TRBD1 | TRBV29-1 | many | CSVRDSSYEQYF | TGCAGCGTTCGGGACAGCTCCTACGAGCAGTACTTC
TRBJ2-3 | NA | TRBV4-3 | NA | CASSQERSFTDTQYF | TGCGCCAGCAGCCAAGAAAGGAGTTTCACAGATACGCAGTATTTT
TRBJ2-5 | TRBD2 | TRBV19 | NA | CASRGREETQYF | TGTGCCAGTAGAGGGAGGGAAGAGACCCAGTACTTC
TRBJ1-2 | NA | TRBV12-3/TRBV12-4 | few | CASITGKDGYTF | TGTGCCAGCATTACAGGGAAGGATGGCTACACCTTC
TRBJ1-1 | TRBD1 | TRBV29-1 | few | CSAQDRGHTEAFF | TGCAGCGCCCAGGACAGGGGGCATACTGAAGCTTTCTTT
TRBJ2-7 | NA | TRBV10-3 | few | CAISPHGPSYEQYF | TGTGCCATCAGCCCACATGGACCCTCGTACGAGCAGTACTTC
TRBJ2-3 | NA | TRBV6-1 | NA | CASSEVTGWSTDTQYF | TGTGCCAGCAGTGAAGTTACGGGGTGGTCCACAGATACGCAGTATTTT
TRBJ2-2 | NA | TRBV5-1 | many | CASSPVGGEGTGELFF | TGCGCCAGCAGTCCGGTCGGGGGAGAGGGCACCGGGGAGCTGTTTTTT
TRBJ1-1 | NA | TRBV7-5 | NA | CISVPAALVHWGGLTEAFF | TGTATCTCCGTGCCAGCAGCCCTAGTGCATTGGGGAGGTCTCACTGAAGCTTTCTTT
TRBJ2-3 | NA | TRBV12-3/TRBV12-4 | NA | CASSVNREFTDTQYF | TGTGCCAGCAGTGTCAACAGAGAGTTCACAGATACGCAGTATTTT
TRBJ2-5 | NA | TRBV4-3 | many | CASSQDLDEEETQYF | TGCGCCAGCAGCCAAGATCTGGACGAAGAAGAGACCCAGTACTTC